Listed here are 13 T cell receptor beta chains from one sample, sequenced in a study of cytomegalovirus exposure and HLA in healthy donors. Use of 60 Vbeta and 13 Jbeta primers characterized the PCR. Sequenced by immunoSEQ multiplex PCR; TCRdb stores in-frame clones only, minus some. Here the sample spans more than 85,000 clones, 70% to 90% being singletons. Sequencing was done on a sample of PBMCs. Receptors originate from a man in his forties in good health and CMV-seronegative.

V is TRBV4-1 and J is TRBJ2-2, with TRBD2 identical over 11 bases. Per the germline V gene, CDR1 is MGHRA and CDR2 is YSYEKL. The CDR3 runs to 20 residues. V shed 4 bases and J 4 bases; nucleotides not matched to a gene: 17. The CDR3 coding sequence is TGCGCCAGCAGCCCCCAGGCTCTGCTAGCGGGGGGTACTATCACCGGGGAGCTGTTTTTT. Translated: CASSPQALLAGGTITGELFF.

V is TRBV5-6 and J is TRBJ2-3; D is possibly TRBD1 (6 bases). Germline lookup yields CDR1 SGHDT and CDR2 YYEEEE. V gave up 0 bases and J gave up 4 bases, with 15 bases separating them. CDR3 length equals 16 residues. The CDR3 is CASSLEQGEVADTQYF. The CDR3 DNA reads TGTGCCAGCAGCTTGGAACAGGGTGAGGTAGCAGATACGCAGTATTTT.

The V call is TRBV6-1, the J call TRBJ1-2; D uncertain. The germline CDR1 and CDR2 sequences are MNHNS and SASEGT. The CDR3 sequence is 12 residues long. Deletions cut 2 bases from V and 3 bases from J, with 4 bases between. This CDR3 is CASSESDYGYTF. CDR3 DNA sequence: TGTGCCAGCAGTGAAAGCGACTATGGCTACACCTTC.

V is TRBV5-4 and J is TRBJ1-2; D possibly corresponds to TRBD1 (6 bases). The CDR3 totals 13 residues. V was trimmed by 5 bases and J by 3 bases, leaving 11 bases between them. Germline CDR1 reads SGHNT; CDR2 reads YYREEE (reference sequence). The CDR3 protein is CASSSDSYYGYTF. CDR3 coding DNA: TGTGCCAGCAGTTCGGACAGTTACTATGGCTACACCTTC.

The chain uses TRBV4-1 and TRBJ2-1; D might be TRBD1 (6 bases). The CDR3 extends over 16 amino acids. V shed 3 bases and J shed 6 bases, with 18 bases lying between them. CDR1 and CDR2 from the germline V gene are MGHRA and YSYEKL. CDR3 nucleotide sequence: TGCGCCAGCAGCCAGCCCACACGCCAACAGGGCAATGAGCAGTTCTTC. Its protein is CASSQPTRQQGNEQFF.

The gene calls are TRBV11-2 and TRBJ2-3; 12 bases are a match to TRBD2. This CDR3 has 15 amino acids. CDR1 is SGHAT, CDR2 FQNNGV, per germline. Trimming at V came to 4 bases and at J to 7 bases, leaving 6 bases not matched to a gene. The CDR3 sequence is CASSSPSGGAYTQYF. The CDR3 DNA sequence: TGTGCCAGCAGCTCCCCTAGCGGGGGGGCATATACGCAGTATTTT. Combining the CDR3 with reference TRBV11-2 and TRBJ2-3 gives the whole variable domain EAGVAQSPRYKIIEKRQSVAFWCNPISGHATLYWYQQILGQGPKLLIQFQNNGVVDDSQLPKDRFSAERLKGVDSTLKIQPAKLEDSAVYLCASSSPSGGAYTQYFGPGTRLTVL.

V is TRBV5-4 and J is TRBJ2-2, with TRBD1 as a possible D gene (5 bases). V was cut by 4 bases and J by 5 bases, with 15 bases left in between. This CDR3 has 15 amino acids. Germline CDR1 reads SGHNT; CDR2 reads YYREEE (reference sequence). The CDR3: CASSPPGRATGELFF. The CDR3 coding sequence is TGTGCCAGCAGCCCCCCGGGCAGGGCGACCGGGGAGCTGTTTTTT.

The chain has TRBV27 and TRBJ2-5, with 8 nucleotides matching TRBD2. With the DNA end fitting TRBJ2-7 better, the J assignment may be wrong. The germline gives CDR1 MNHEY, CDR2 SMNVEV (reference sequence). This CDR3 has 16 residues. In DNA, the CDR3 is TGTGCCAGCAGTCCCGAGCGGGGGTCCGGACTCTACGAGCAGTACTTC. This sequence encodes CASSPERGSGLYEQYF.

The chain combines TRBV14 with TRBJ1-2, with 7 bases matching TRBD1. V lost 4 bases and J lost 2; bases outside the gene matches: 10. Germline V gene data show CDR1 as SGHDN and CDR2 as FVKESK. The CDR3 covers 16 residues. CDR3 sequence: CASSPYRDRQNYGYTF. CDR3 sequence (DNA): TGTGCCAGCAGCCCCTACCGGGACAGACAGAACTATGGCTACACCTTC.

The chain joins TRBV13 to TRBJ2-3, with 11 bases identical to TRBD2. V shed 5 bases and J 1 base; nucleotides not matched to a gene: 2. Germline V lookup: CDR1 PRHDT, CDR2 FYEKMQ (reference sequence). The CDR3 runs to 15 residues. The chain's CDR3 is CASSVTSGGTDTQYF. The CDR3 nucleotides are TGTGCCAGCAGCGTGACTAGCGGGGGCACAGATACGCAGTATTTT.

In this sample, this clone turned up a few times. The gene calls are TRBV7-6 and TRBJ2-7; D is perhaps TRBD1 (5 bases). The V gene lost 0 bases and the J gene lost 3 bases, with 6 bases spanning the gap. The CDR3 extends over 13 amino acids. From germline, CDR1 is SGHVS and CDR2 FNYEAQ. CDR3 nucleotide sequence: TGTGCCAGCAGCTTAGCTCAGGGCTACGAGCAGTACTTC. This gives the protein CASSLAQGYEQYF.

As to this clone: A junction end diverges from the germline sequence, so it may reflect a read error. This rearrangement joins TRBV7-9 to TRBJ1-1; a weak D match, TRBD1 (5 bases). The CDR3 sequence is 16 residues long. The germline gives CDR1 SEHNR, CDR2 FQNEAQ (reference sequence). The CDR3 DNA reads TGTTCCAGCAGCTTGGCGGTAGGGCAAGGGGACACTGAAGCTTTCTTT. Protein sequence: CSSSLAVGQGDTEAFF.

Comments on this clone: One junction end disagrees with the germline gene, perhaps due to a read error. The genes are TRBV6-5 and TRBJ2-7, with D possibly being TRBD1 (6 bases). The CDR3 covers 13 residues. Germline lookup yields CDR1 MNHEY and CDR2 SVGAGI. CDR3 bases: TGTGCCACCAGTGCTACAGGGTACTACGAGCAGTACTTC. Amino acid sequence: CATSATGYYEQYF.